This TCR beta chain emerged from a study of T-cell memory formation after mild COVID-19. Study details: TCR clusters were largely donor specific. Study-wide results and limits: While clones contracting from day 15 to 85 were balanced between CD4 and CD8, later expanders leaned CD4+. Some SARS-CoV-2-responding clones were already detected in memory before infection.

This clonotype was detected only a few times. Its antigen is as yet unknown. Trimming removed 6 bases at V and 5 bases at J, with 18 bases between. Germline V lookup: CDR1 DFQATT, CDR2 SNEGSKA (reference sequence). This CDR3 is 14 amino acids long. Using constant-segment primers, 5'RACE produced TCR alpha and TCR beta cDNA libraries carrying sample barcodes and UMIs. Each CDR3 protein gets one entry after TCRdb re-called the 5' RACE reads with MiXCR. The data show approximately 440,000 distinct CDR3 sequences, about 20% seen once. The specimen sequenced was PBMCs or a T cell subset sorted from them (not recorded which). This receptor was obtained from an adult woman who had mild COVID-19 (a few samples of this study predate the infection). Cell type and time point are not known. V gene TRBV20-1 combines with J gene TRBJ2-3; D not certain. In DNA, the CDR3 is TGCAGTGCCTCCCGACCCATTTGGGGAGATACGCAGTATTTT. This translates into CSASRPIWGDTQYF.